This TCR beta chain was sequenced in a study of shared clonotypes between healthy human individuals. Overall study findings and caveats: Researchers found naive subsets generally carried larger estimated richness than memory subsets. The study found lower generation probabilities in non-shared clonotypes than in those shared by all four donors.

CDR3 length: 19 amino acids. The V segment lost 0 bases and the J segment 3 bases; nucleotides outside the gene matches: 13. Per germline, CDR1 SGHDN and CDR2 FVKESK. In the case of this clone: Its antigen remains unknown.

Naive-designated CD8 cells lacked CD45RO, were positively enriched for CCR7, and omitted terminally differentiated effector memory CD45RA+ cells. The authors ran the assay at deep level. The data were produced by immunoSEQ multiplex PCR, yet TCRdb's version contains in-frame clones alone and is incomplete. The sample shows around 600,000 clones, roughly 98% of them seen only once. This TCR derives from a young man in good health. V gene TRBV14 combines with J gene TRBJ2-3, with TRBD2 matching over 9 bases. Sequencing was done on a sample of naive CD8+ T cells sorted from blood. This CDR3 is CASSQEDPSLAGSTDTQYF. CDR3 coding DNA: TGTGCCAGCAGCCAAGAAGATCCAAGTCTAGCGGGAAGTACAGATACGCAGTATTTT.